This entry is about one TCR beta chain. The authors reverse transcribed roughly 0.5 to 1 ug RNA with random hexamers. TCRdb re-derived calls from the immunoSEQ multiplex PCR reads in MiXCR, one entry per CDR3 protein. The repertoire holds approximately 120,000 distinct CDR3 sequences, over 85% seen once, with roughly 0.08% in the top ten. This entry comes from a study of CD8 T cells in Susac syndrome. Trimming took off 2 bases at V and 6 bases at J, with 14 bases between the two ends. The length of the CDR3 is 14 residues. Germline CDR1 SGHRS, CDR2 YFSETQ. The sample taken for sequencing was CD4+ T cells from PBMCs. This receptor was taken from a human donor in good health. V gene TRBV5-1 combines with J gene TRBJ1-2; possible D gene TRBD1, 6 bases. The CDR3 spells CASSFNGAGDGYTF. The CDR3 DNA sequence: TGCGCCAGCAGCTTCAATGGGGCAGGGGATGGCTACACCTTC.